This TCR beta chain was identified in a study of blood T cell repertoires in COVID-19. Study-level background: Donors in the United States, Italy and Spain gave samples during acute or convalescent COVID-19. The analysed material was cDNA or gDNA that came from T cells, B-cell-depleted T cells, or PBMCs.

Per the original methods: From reference gene primer amplification, estimates of nucleated cell counts were derived. Measured with immunoSEQ multiplex PCR; TCRdb has only the in-frame clones, and not every one. For V, J and clone size, that table is used; D and trimming come from the DNA. Of 280,000 or so clones in the sample, 83% were seen once. The sequencing input was peripheral blood. This sequence was found in a woman aged 45-60 years who had recovered from COVID-19.

The CDR3 is CASSLDRVSPLHF. The CDR3 nucleotides read TGTGCCAGCAGCTTAGACAGGGTTTCACCCCTCCACTTT. The chain employs TRBV7-2 and TRBJ1-6; TRBD1 is a possible D gene (6 bases). Germline CDR1 is SGHTA and CDR2 is FQGNSA. The CDR3 length is 13 residues. V was shortened by 1 base and J by 9 bases, with 7 bases between the two germline ends.